These T cell receptor beta chains were read from a single sample in a study of blood T cell repertoires in COVID-19. Assay used: immunoSEQ multiplex PCR; TCRdb lists only in-frame clones, some missing. The table lists 350,000 or so clones, about 92% of them singletons. Sequences were obtained from PBMCs or T cells enriched from blood (not recorded which). The source is a woman aged 30 to 39 who had recovered from COVID-19. Both conserved end residues are part of each CDR3. Fields, in order: CDR3 length, J gene, D gene, V gene, CDR3 protein. D genes are given only for firm matches.

CDR3 length: 15
J gene: TRBJ1-2
D gene: TRBD1
V gene: TRBV19
CDR3 protein: CASSLRTGVGYGYTF

CDR3 length: 15
J gene: TRBJ1-6
D gene: NA
V gene: TRBV2
CDR3 protein: CASSDGWQRNSPLHF

CDR3 length: 16
J gene: TRBJ2-2
D gene: TRBD1
V gene: TRBV27
CDR3 protein: CASKNWGDRGTGELFF

CDR3 length: 14
J gene: TRBJ2-5
D gene: TRBD2
V gene: TRBV25-1
CDR3 protein: CASAVRSGRETQYF

CDR3 length: 15
J gene: TRBJ2-5
D gene: NA
V gene: TRBV10-3
CDR3 protein: CAISEAPQGRETQYF

CDR3 length: 13
J gene: TRBJ1-2
D gene: NA
V gene: TRBV28
CDR3 protein: CASRSGENYGYTF

CDR3 length: 13
J gene: TRBJ1-5
D gene: TRBD1
V gene: TRBV6-2/TRBV6-3
CDR3 protein: CASSQGGNQPQHF

CDR3 length: 14
J gene: TRBJ2-7
D gene: NA
V gene: TRBV28
CDR3 protein: CASSSESVGFEQYF

CDR3 length: 16
J gene: TRBJ1-1
D gene: NA
V gene: TRBV5-1
CDR3 protein: CASSSVRGETNTEAFF

CDR3 length: 21
J gene: TRBJ1-1
D gene: NA
V gene: TRBV1
CDR3 protein: CTSSLYRDRESGSNMNTEAFF

CDR3 length: 18
J gene: TRBJ1-5
D gene: NA
V gene: TRBV28
CDR3 protein: CASSPPGQGLGSNQPQHF